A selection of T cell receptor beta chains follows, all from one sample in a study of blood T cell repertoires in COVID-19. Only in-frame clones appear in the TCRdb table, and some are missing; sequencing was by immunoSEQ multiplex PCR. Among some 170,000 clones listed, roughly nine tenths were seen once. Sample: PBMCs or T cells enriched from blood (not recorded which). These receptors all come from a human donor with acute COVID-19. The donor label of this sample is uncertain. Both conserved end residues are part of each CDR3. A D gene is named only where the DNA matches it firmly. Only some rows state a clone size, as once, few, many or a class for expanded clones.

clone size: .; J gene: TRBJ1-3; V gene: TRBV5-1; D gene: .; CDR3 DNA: TGCGCCAGCAGCAGGGAGCTGACCGGTAACTCTGGAAACACCATATATTTT; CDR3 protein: CASSRELTGNSGNTIYF
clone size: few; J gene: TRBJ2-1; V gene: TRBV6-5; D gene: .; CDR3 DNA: TGTGCCAGCAGTTACTCGCGGGGCGGTGAGCAGTTCTTC; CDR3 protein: CASSYSRGGEQFF
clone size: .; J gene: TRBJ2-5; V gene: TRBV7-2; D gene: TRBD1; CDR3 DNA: TGTGCCAGCAGCTTAGACAGGGGGCGGCAAGAGACCCAGTACTTC; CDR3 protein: CASSLDRGRQETQYF
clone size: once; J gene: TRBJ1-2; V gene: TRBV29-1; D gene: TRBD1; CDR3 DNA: TGCAGCGTCTCGGGAACAGGGGGGTCCCTGGGCTACACCTTC; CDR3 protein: CSVSGTGGSLGYTF
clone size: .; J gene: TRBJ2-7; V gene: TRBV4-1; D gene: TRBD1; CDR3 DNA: TGCGCCAGCAGCCAAGGGGGTGGGACAGGGCACCACGAGCAGTACTTC; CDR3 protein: CASSQGGGTGHHEQYF
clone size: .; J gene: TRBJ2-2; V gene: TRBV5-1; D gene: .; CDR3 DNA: TGCGCCAGCACCGAGGCTCGTTACGCCGGGGAGCTGTTTTTT; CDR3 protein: CASTEARYAGELFF
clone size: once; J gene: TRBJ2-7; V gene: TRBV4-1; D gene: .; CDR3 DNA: TGCGCCAGCAGCCAAGTCCGAGGCTCCTACGAGCAGTACTTC; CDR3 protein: CASSQVRGSYEQYF
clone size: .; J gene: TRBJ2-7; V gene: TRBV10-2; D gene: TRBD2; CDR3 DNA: TGCGCCAGCAGGGGGACTAGCGGGGGGGCCCGGGAGCAGTACTTC; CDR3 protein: CASRGTSGGAREQYF
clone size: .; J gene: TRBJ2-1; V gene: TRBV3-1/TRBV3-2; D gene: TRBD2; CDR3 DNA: TGTGCCAGCAGCCAAGGGAGCGGGGGGGCCTACAATGAGCAGTTCTTC; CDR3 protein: CASSQGSGGAYNEQFF
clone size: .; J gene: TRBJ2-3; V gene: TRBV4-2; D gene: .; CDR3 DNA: TGTGCCAGCAGCGCCTGGGCCTTGACAGATACGCAGTATTTT; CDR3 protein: CASSAWALTDTQYF
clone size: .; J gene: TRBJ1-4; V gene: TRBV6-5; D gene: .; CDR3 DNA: TGTGCCAGCAGTAACAGTCTCTATAATGAAAAACTGTTTTTT; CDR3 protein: CASSNSLYNEKLFF
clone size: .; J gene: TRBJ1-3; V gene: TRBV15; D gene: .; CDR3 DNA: TGTGCCACCAGCAGAGACCCAGGGGCCTCTGGAAACACCATATATTTT; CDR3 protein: CATSRDPGASGNTIYF
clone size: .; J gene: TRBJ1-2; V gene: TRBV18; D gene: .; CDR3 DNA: TGTGCCAGCTCACAGGCGCGGGGCTACACCTTC; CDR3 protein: CASSQARGYTF
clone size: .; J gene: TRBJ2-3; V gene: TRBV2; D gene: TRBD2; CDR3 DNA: TGTGCCAGCAGTGAGACTAGCGGGGCGCAGTATTTT; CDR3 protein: CASSETSGAQYF
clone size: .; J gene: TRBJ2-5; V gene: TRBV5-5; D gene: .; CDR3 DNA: TGTGCCAGCAGCGGGACACTCTTACAAGAGACCCAGTACTTC; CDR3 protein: CASSGTLLQETQYF
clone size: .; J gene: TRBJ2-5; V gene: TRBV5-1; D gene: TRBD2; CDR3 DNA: TGCGCCAGCAGCTTCCATCCCGGACTAGCGGGGGTAGGAACAGAGACCCAGTACTTC; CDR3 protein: CASSFHPGLAGVGTETQYF